Each of the 24 T cell receptor beta chains below was sequenced from the same sample in a study of cytomegalovirus exposure and HLA in healthy donors. Clones were read by immunoSEQ multiplex PCR, and TCRdb kept only the in-frame ones, dropping some. The sample contains 130,000 to 150,000 clones, 87% of which appear only once. Sequencing was performed on PBMCs. These receptors originate from a man younger than 30 in good health and CMV-seropositive.

The V and J genes are TRBV5-1 and TRBJ2-7; D not resolved. Trimming stripped 1 base from V and 0 bases from J, with 5 bases between. There are 13 residues in the CDR3. Germline CDR1 SGHRS, CDR2 YFSETQ. In DNA, the CDR3 is TGCGCCAGCAGCTTGTCTGTCTCCTACGAGCAGTACTTC. It encodes CASSLSVSYEQYF.

V is TRBV18 and J is TRBJ1-5; no definite D call. CDR1 and CDR2 (germline): KGHSH, LQKENI. The V end lost 3 bases, the J end lost 5 bases, and 11 bases lay between the germline ends. The CDR3 covers 14 residues. The CDR3: CASSPGQWDQPQHF. In DNA, the CDR3 is TGTGCCAGCTCACCGGGCCAGTGGGATCAGCCCCAGCATTTT.

The chain joins TRBV4-1 to TRBJ2-3; D might be TRBD1 (6 bases). Germline CDR1 reads MGHRA; CDR2 reads YSYEKL. Trimming cost V 5 bases and J 4 bases, with 16 bases left between them. The CDR3 loop spans 15 amino acids. CDR3 bases: TGCGCCAGCAGCTCGGTGGCACAGGGCGCAGATACGCAGTATTTT. This translates into CASSSVAQGADTQYF.

The rearrangement uses TRBV9 and TRBJ1-1; 8 nucleotides match TRBD1. V was clipped by 4 bases and J by 6 bases; unmatched bases: 8. There are 14 residues in the CDR3. Germline V lookup: CDR1 SGDLS, CDR2 YYNGEE. CDR3 DNA: TGTGCCAGCAGCACCAGGGGGCAGGGGGCTGAAGCTTTCTTT. Protein product: CASSTRGQGAEAFF. Filled out from reference TRBV9 and TRBJ1-1, the complete variable domain reads DSGVTQTPKHLITATGQRVTLRCSPRSGDLSVYWYQQSLDQGLQFLIQYYNGEERAKGNILERFSAQQFPDLHSELNLSSLELGDSALYFCASSTRGQGAEAFFGQGTRLTVV.

In its sample, this clone was seen once. The chain couples TRBV5-4 to TRBJ1-2; TRBD1 agrees at 9 bases. Losses at the gene ends were 2 bases for V and 4 bases for J; bases not matched to a gene: 6. This CDR3 is 15 amino acids long. Germline CDR1 SGHNT, CDR2 YYREEE (reference sequence). As DNA, the CDR3 is TGTGCCAGCAGCTTCGGACAGGGGACTAGCTATGGCTACACCTTC. Protein product: CASSFGQGTSYGYTF. The whole variable domain, filled in from reference TRBV5-4 and TRBJ1-2, reads ETGVTQSPTHLIKTRGQQVTLRCSSQSGHNTVSWYQQALGQGPQFIFQYYREEENGRGNFPPRFSGLQFPNYSSELNVNALELDDSALYLCASSFGQGTSYGYTFGSGTRLTVV.

This clone was seen only a few times. The chain is built from TRBV6-4 and TRBJ1-1; TRBD1 is a possible D gene (5 bases). From germline, CDR1 is MRHNA and CDR2 SNTAGT. The length of the CDR3 is 14 residues. Trimming took 0 bases from V and 6 from J, leaving 11 bases between them. CDR3 nucleotide sequence: TGTGCCAGCAGTGACTCAGCAGGGCGGCCTGAAGCTTTCTTT. This codes for CASSDSAGRPEAFF.

This chain uses TRBV4-1 with TRBJ1-2; no clear D gene. Germline V gene data show CDR1 as MGHRA and CDR2 as YSYEKL. CDR3 length: 14 residues. The germline V and J ends were trimmed by 3 bases and 2 bases, with 10 bases remaining between them. The CDR3 loop is CASSHLAENYGYTF. The CDR3 DNA is TGCGCCAGCAGCCATCTAGCAGAAAACTATGGCTACACCTTC.

V is TRBV29-1 and J is TRBJ1-1; D unresolved. Trimming cost V 3 bases and J 8 bases, with 10 bases left between them. The germline V gene has CDR1 SQVTM and CDR2 ANQGSEA. The CDR3 contains 11 residues. CDR3 sequence: CSVDFSLEAFF. Here the CDR3 DNA reads TGCAGCGTTGATTTTTCTCTCGAAGCTTTCTTT.

The chain is built from TRBV6-1 and TRBJ2-7; a weak D match, TRBD2 (6 bases). Trimming stripped 8 bases from V and 2 bases from J, with 16 bases between. Germline lookup yields CDR1 MNHNS and CDR2 SASEGT. This CDR3 is 14 amino acids long. CDR3 amino acids: CASGFGTGAYEQYF. The CDR3 DNA reads as TGTGCCAGCGGCTTTGGAACGGGGGCCTACGAGCAGTACTTC.

This chain joins TRBV5-1 and TRBJ1-1; tentatively, D is TRBD1 (5 bases). The length of the CDR3 is 14 residues. From germline, CDR1 is SGHRS and CDR2 YFSETQ. Trimming removed 0 bases from V and 4 bases from J, with 10 bases in between. As DNA, the CDR3 is TGCGCCAGCAGCTTGGCCGCAGGGTCCACTGAAGCTTTCTTT. It is translated as CASSLAAGSTEAFF.

With regard to this clone: A read error may explain this, as a much larger clone is one base away. This chain joins TRBV6-1 and TRBJ1-2; D may be TRBD1 (6 bases). There are 12 residues in the CDR3. Germline CDR1 is MNHNS and CDR2 is SASEGT. V lost 3 bases and J lost 4, with 6 bases in between. The CDR3 nucleotides read TGTGCCAGCAGTGACAGGGGCTATGGCTACACCTTC. Protein product: CASSDRGYGYTF.

This CDR3 is CASSRTSGPTDTQYF. The CDR3 DNA reads TGTGCCAGCAGTAGGACTAGCGGACCCACAGATACGCAGTATTTT. The chain employs TRBV6-5 and TRBJ2-3, with 10 nucleotides matching TRBD2. V dropped 5 bases and J dropped 2; count of bases not matched to a gene: 4. This CDR3 is built from 15 residues. From germline, CDR1 is MNHEY and CDR2 SVGAGI.

V is TRBV28 and J is TRBJ1-1; 12 bases align to TRBD1. This CDR3 has 16 residues. Germline loops: CDR1 MDHEN, CDR2 SYDVKM. Losses at the gene ends were 0 bases for V and 3 bases for J; bases not matched to a gene: 2. The CDR3 is CASSLWGQGADTEAFF. CDR3 sequence (DNA): TGTGCCAGCAGTTTATGGGGACAGGGGGCCGACACTGAAGCTTTCTTT.

The chain couples TRBV5-6 to TRBJ2-2, with TRBD2 matching over 11 bases. The length of the CDR3 is 16 residues. V lost 4 bases, J lost 3 bases, and 5 bases stayed unmatched. Germline loops: CDR1 SGHDT, CDR2 YYEEEE. The CDR3 here is CASSPRLAGYTGELFF. The CDR3 coding sequence is TGTGCCAGCAGCCCCAGACTAGCGGGATACACCGGGGAGCTGTTTTTT.

This clone showed up just a few times. The V and J genes are TRBV6-6 and TRBJ1-5, with a tentative D call TRBD1 (5 bases). Germline V gives CDR1 MNHNY, CDR2 SVGAGI (reference sequence). V was trimmed by 11 bases and J by 2 bases, leaving 13 bases between them. The CDR3 contains 13 residues. This CDR3 is CAGGRDGNQPQHF. The CDR3 region has the DNA TGTGCCGGGGGGAGGGATGGCAATCAGCCCCAGCATTTT.

DNA for the CDR3: TGTGCCTGGGAACAGGGGGCCGAAGATACGCAGTATTTT. It translates to CAWEQGAEDTQYF. This sequence joins TRBV30 and TRBJ2-3, with 9 bases matching TRBD1. Germline assignment: CDR1 GTSNPN and CDR2 SVGIG (reference sequence). J was trimmed by 5 bases and V by 5 bases; bases with no gene match: 5. The CDR3 length is 13 residues.

The chain has TRBV5-5 and TRBJ1-1, with a tentative D call TRBD1 (5 bases). V lost 2 bases to trimming and J lost 5 bases, with 19 bases between them. The CDR3 length is 16 residues. Germline V CDR1 and CDR2: SGHKS, YYEKEE (reference sequence). The CDR3 DNA follows: TGTGCCAGCAGCTTACCACAGGAGGGTGCTAAAACTGAAGCTTTCTTT. Its protein is CASSLPQEGAKTEAFF.

The chain has TRBV7-9 and TRBJ1-1, with a weak D call TRBD1 (5 bases). Trimming cost V 3 bases and J 4 bases, with 18 bases left between them. CDR3 length: 16 residues. In germline, CDR1 is SEHNR, CDR2 FQNEAQ (reference sequence). Here the CDR3 reads CASSFSLEHGGTEAFF. The CDR3 DNA follows: TGTGCCAGCAGCTTCTCGTTGGAGCACGGGGGCACTGAAGCTTTCTTT.

J is TRBJ2-1 and V is TRBV29-1; 9 positions match TRBD1. The germline CDR1 and CDR2 sequences are SQVTM and ANQGSEA. The CDR3 extends over 15 amino acids. V lost 6 bases, J lost 9 bases, and 15 bases stayed unmatched. The chain's CDR3 is CSVRLRTGVIGEQFF. CDR3 nucleotides: TGCAGCGTACGATTACGGACAGGGGTGATCGGTGAGCAGTTCTTC.

The chain has TRBV15 and TRBJ2-2, with TRBD2 matching 8 bases. The junction had 8 bases not matched to a gene; V was cut back by 6 bases and J by 5 bases. The germline V gene has CDR1 LNHNV and CDR2 YYDKDF (reference sequence). The length of the CDR3 is 15 residues. For the CDR3, the DNA is TGTGCCACCAGTTTAGCGGGGACCAAGACCGGGGAGCTGTTTTTT. It yields the protein CATSLAGTKTGELFF.

The chain recombines TRBV7-6 with TRBJ2-3; D gene uncertain. This CDR3 region has 14 residues. Deletions cut 3 bases from V and 4 bases from J, with 11 bases between. CDR1 SGHVS and CDR2 FNYEAQ come from the germline V gene. CDR3: CASSFESIADTQYF. The CDR3 nucleotides read TGTGCCAGCAGCTTTGAGTCGATCGCAGATACGCAGTATTTT. The full variable domain, rest sourced from reference TRBV7-6 and TRBJ2-3, is GAGVSQSPRYKVTKRGQDVALRCDPISGHVSLYWYRQALGQGPEFLTYFNYEAQQDKSGLPNDRFSAERPEGSISTLTIQRTEQRDSAMYRCASSFESIADTQYFGPGTRLTVL.

This rearrangement joins TRBV27 to TRBJ2-1; 8 nucleotides agree with TRBD2. Germline loops: CDR1 MNHEY, CDR2 SMNVEV (reference sequence). There are 14 residues in the CDR3. V shed 6 bases, J shed 10 bases, and the junction held 11 bases outside the gene matches. The CDR3 loop is CASSLSGTAWEQFF. Here the CDR3 DNA reads TGTGCCAGCAGCCTTAGCGGGACCGCCTGGGAGCAGTTCTTC.

Only one count was recorded for this clone. The rearrangement uses TRBV30 and TRBJ2-1; the match to TRBD2 covers 10 bases. Germline CDR1 GTSNPN, CDR2 SVGIG (reference sequence). Germline trimming cut 4 bases from V and 9 bases from J; bases unmatched to any gene: 12. The CDR3 covers 15 residues. DNA for the CDR3: TGTGCCTGGACCTGGGGTAGCGGGAGGATTAGTGAGCAGTTCTTC. Residues: CAWTWGSGRISEQFF.

The rearrangement uses TRBV4-1 and TRBJ1-3; 8 positions agree with TRBD1. The CDR3 has 14 amino acids. Germline lookup yields CDR1 MGHRA and CDR2 YSYEKL. J was trimmed by 8 bases and V by 3 bases; bases with no gene match: 6. CDR3 sequence (DNA): TGCGCCAGCAGCCACGGGACAGGCGGGGACACCATATATTTT. Amino acid sequence: CASSHGTGGDTIYF.